One and the same sample provided the 14 T cell receptor beta chains below, sequenced in a study of vaccination and CD4 T cells after COVID-19. The Oncomine TCR Beta short-read assay generated sequence data from the DNA of cultured CD4+ T cells. TCRdb itself ran the PCR reads through MiXCR, one entry per CDR3 protein. This sample has 10,000 to 15,000 distinct CDR3 sequences, with around 47% found just once. Sample treatment: roughly 10-day PBMC culture with coronavirus spike peptide pools or control peptides (ViraFEST assay). Their antigen targets remain unknown. Sample: CD4+ T cells from blood, cultured in vitro. The receptor set was obtained from a human donor who had recovered from COVID-19.

The chain joins TRBV6-1 to TRBJ2-3, with D perhaps matching TRBD1 or TRBD2 (5 bases each). V lost 6 bases and J 7 bases, leaving 14 bases between the germline ends. The germline gives CDR1 MNHNS, CDR2 SASEGT. The CDR3 covers 13 residues. CDR3 bases: TGTGCCAGCAGCCCTACCGAGGGGTATACGCAGTATTTT. It codes for CASSPTEGYTQYF.

The table lists this clonotype with a few counts. This chain joins TRBV20-1 and TRBJ1-6; TRBD1 agrees at 7 bases. The CDR3 has 16 residues. Germline V gene data show CDR1 as DFQATT and CDR2 as SNEGSKA (reference sequence). Trimming removed 0 bases from V and 10 bases from J; junction bases left unmatched: 12. The DNA of the CDR3 is TGCAGTGCTAGAGATCGGCTTTTGGGGGGACAGTCACCCCTCCACTTT. Translation gives CSARDRLLGGQSPLHF.

This clonotype was counted a few times. V gene TRBV6-1 combines with J gene TRBJ1-6; D remains ambiguous. The CDR3 length is 17 residues. The V end was cut by 0 bases, the J end by 4 bases, with 13 bases between. Germline values: CDR1 MNHNS, CDR2 SASEGT. The CDR3 region is CASSEARASLYNSPLHF. CDR3 nucleotide sequence: TGTGCCAGCAGTGAAGCGCGGGCCAGCCTTTATAATTCACCCCTCCACTTT.

This clonotype turned up a few times. The V gene is TRBV27, the J gene TRBJ1-5; TRBD1 is a possible D gene (5 bases). This CDR3 is 16 amino acids long. Trimming shortened V by 5 bases and J by 0 bases, and 14 bases separated the two germline ends. Germline values: CDR1 MNHEY, CDR2 SMNVEV (reference sequence). The CDR3 region is CASSPRQGYSNQPQHF. The CDR3 region has the DNA TGTGCCAGCAGTCCGCGCCAGGGCTATAGCAATCAGCCCCAGCATTTT.

The table lists this clonotype with a few counts. This chain connects TRBV27 to TRBJ1-2, with D perhaps matching TRBD1 (6 bases). The CDR3 runs to 15 residues. Trimming took 3 bases from V and 4 from J, leaving 15 bases between them. The germline V gene has CDR1 MNHEY and CDR2 SMNVEV (reference sequence). The CDR3 here is CASSLGRGPFYGYTF. Written as DNA, the CDR3 is TGTGCCAGCAGTTTGGGCAGGGGCCCTTTCTATGGCTACACCTTC.

V is TRBV7-2 and J is TRBJ2-1; the match to TRBD2 covers 7 bases. The germline CDR1 and CDR2 sequences are SGHTA and FQGNSA. The CDR3 totals 15 residues. V trimming: 3 bases; J trimming: 9 bases; junction bases outside the gene matches: 11. In nucleotides, the CDR3 is TGTGCCAGCAGCTTTCCCGGACTAGGCTGGGGTGAGCAGTTCTTC. This encodes CASSFPGLGWGEQFF.

The count of this clonotype is one. J is TRBJ2-5 and V is TRBV4-1, with D tentatively TRBD1 (5 bases). Germline V CDR1 and CDR2: MGHRA, YSYEKL. Trimming pared 4 bases from V and 5 bases from J, leaving 14 bases between. This CDR3 is built from 14 residues. The CDR3 region is CASSRPTVRETQYF. CDR3 DNA sequence: TGCGCCAGCAGCCGACCGACAGTACGCGAGACCCAGTACTTC.

This clonotype was detected only a few times. The V gene is TRBV27, the J gene TRBJ2-3, with 7 nucleotides matching TRBD2. Trimming removed 7 bases from V and 5 bases from J; junction bases left unmatched: 12. The germline gives CDR1 MNHEY, CDR2 SMNVEV (reference sequence). CDR3 size: 15 residues. Here the CDR3 DNA reads TGTGCCAGCACTTTTCTTCGGGGGGAAGTAGATACGCAGTATTTT. Its translation is CASTFLRGEVDTQYF.

This clonotype has more than one count but fewer than ten. This chain links TRBV25-1 with TRBJ1-6, with TRBD1 as a possible D gene (5 bases). Germline V gene lookup returns CDR1 MGHDK and CDR2 SYGVNS. Trimming took off 1 base at V and 0 bases at J, with 22 bases between the two ends. CDR3 size: 21 residues. The CDR3: CASSESGDSRPVGSYNSPLHF. DNA of the CDR3: TGTGCCAGCAGTGAATCTGGAGACAGTCGCCCGGTGGGCTCCTATAATTCACCCCTCCACTTT.

The V call is TRBV20-1, the J call TRBJ1-3, with D tentatively TRBD1 (5 bases). Trimming stripped 2 bases from V and 2 bases from J, with 7 bases between. CDR3 length: 13 amino acids. Germline lookup yields CDR1 DFQATT and CDR2 SNEGSKA (reference sequence). The CDR3 spells CSARFRAGNTIYF. The CDR3 DNA is TGCAGTGCTAGATTCAGGGCTGGAAACACCATATATTTT.

This rearrangement joins TRBV6-5 to TRBJ1-5, with D hard to call. V was shortened by 4 bases and J by 6 bases, with 1 base between the two germline ends. The CDR3 spans 10 residues. CDR1 MNHEY and CDR2 SVGAGI come from the germline V gene. CDR3: CASSFQPQHF. DNA for the CDR3: TGTGCCAGCAGTTTTCAGCCCCAGCATTTT.

A few counts support this clonotype. This chain joins TRBV28 and TRBJ2-7; 9 nucleotides line up with TRBD2. The CDR3 is made up of 14 amino acids. The germline gives CDR1 MDHEN, CDR2 SYDVKM. With 5 bases clipped from V and 2 bases from J, the junction kept 4 bases outside the gene matches. CDR3: CASSVASGTYEQYF. The DNA for the CDR3 is TGTGCCAGCAGTGTGGCTAGCGGGACCTACGAGCAGTACTTC.

The chain combines TRBV12-5 with TRBJ1-2; TRBD1 is a possible D gene (6 bases). Deletions cut 4 bases from V and 7 bases from J, with 13 bases between. Per the germline V gene, CDR1 is LGHNT and CDR2 is FRNRAP. This CDR3 comprises 13 residues. The CDR3 nucleotides are TGTGCTAGTGGTTGGTCGGGGGCGGGTGGCTACACCTTC. This encodes CASGWSGAGGYTF.

The rearrangement links TRBV20-1 to TRBJ1-4; 8 nucleotides align to TRBD1. Germline CDR1 reads DFQATT; CDR2 reads SNEGSKA (reference sequence). V was clipped by 6 bases and J by 8 bases; unmatched bases: 8. The length of the CDR3 is 13 residues. CDR3 DNA sequence: TGCAGTGCAAGACAGGGGATGGGGGAAAAACTGTTTTTT. The encoded protein is CSARQGMGEKLFF.